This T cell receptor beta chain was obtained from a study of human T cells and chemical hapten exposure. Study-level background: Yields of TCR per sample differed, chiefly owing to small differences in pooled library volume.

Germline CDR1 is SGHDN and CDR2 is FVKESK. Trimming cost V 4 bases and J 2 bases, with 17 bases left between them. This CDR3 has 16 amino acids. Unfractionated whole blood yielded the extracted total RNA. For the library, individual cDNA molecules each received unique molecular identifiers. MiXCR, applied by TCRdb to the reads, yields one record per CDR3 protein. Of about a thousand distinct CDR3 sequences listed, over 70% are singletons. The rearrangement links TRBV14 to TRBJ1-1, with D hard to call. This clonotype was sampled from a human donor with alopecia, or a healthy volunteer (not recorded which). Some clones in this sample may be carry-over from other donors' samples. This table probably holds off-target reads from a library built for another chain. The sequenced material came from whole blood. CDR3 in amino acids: CASSPHFREINTEAFF. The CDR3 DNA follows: TGTGCCAGCAGCCCCCACTTTCGGGAGATAAACACTGAAGCTTTCTTT.